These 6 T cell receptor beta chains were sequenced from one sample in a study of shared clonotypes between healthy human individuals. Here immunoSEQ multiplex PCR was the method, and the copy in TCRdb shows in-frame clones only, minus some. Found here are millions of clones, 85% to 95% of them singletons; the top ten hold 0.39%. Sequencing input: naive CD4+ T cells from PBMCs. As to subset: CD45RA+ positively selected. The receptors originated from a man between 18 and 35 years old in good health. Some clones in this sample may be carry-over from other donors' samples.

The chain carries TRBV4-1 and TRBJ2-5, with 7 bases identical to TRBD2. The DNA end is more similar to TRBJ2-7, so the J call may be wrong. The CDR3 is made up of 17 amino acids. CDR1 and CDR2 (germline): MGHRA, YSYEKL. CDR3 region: CASSPGVGGTTEYEQYF. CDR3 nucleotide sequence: TGCGCCAGCAGCCCCGGAGTCGGGGGGACTACCGAATACGAGCAGTACTTC.

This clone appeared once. CDR3 DNA sequence: TGTGCCTGGAGTGTACGGGTTCGGAGGGGAGCAGCGGTCCTTCCCTACGAGCAGTACTTC. Translation: CAWSVRVRRGAAVLPYEQYF. This chain links TRBV30 with TRBJ2-7; tentatively, D is TRBD2 (6 bases). Germline loops: CDR1 GTSNPN, CDR2 SVGIG (reference sequence). The V end was cut by 0 bases, the J end by 2 bases, with 29 bases between. The CDR3 is made up of 20 amino acids.

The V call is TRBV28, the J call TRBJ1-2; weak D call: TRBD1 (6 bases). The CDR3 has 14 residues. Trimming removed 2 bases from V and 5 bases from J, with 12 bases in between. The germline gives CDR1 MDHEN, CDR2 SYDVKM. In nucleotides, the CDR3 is TGTGCCAGCAGTTTACCCGACAGGATTTATGGCTACACCTTC. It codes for CASSLPDRIYGYTF.

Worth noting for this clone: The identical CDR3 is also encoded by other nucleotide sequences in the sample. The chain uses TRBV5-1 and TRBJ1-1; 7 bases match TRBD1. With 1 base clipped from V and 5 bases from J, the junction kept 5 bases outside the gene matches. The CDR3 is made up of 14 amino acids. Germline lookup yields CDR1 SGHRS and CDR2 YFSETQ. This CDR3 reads CASSLSGGGTEAFF. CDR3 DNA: TGCGCCAGCAGCTTGTCAGGGGGAGGAACTGAAGCTTTCTTT.

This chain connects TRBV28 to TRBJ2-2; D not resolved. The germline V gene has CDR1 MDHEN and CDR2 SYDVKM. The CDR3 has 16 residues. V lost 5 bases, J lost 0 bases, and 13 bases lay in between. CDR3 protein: CASSPPDGANTGELFF. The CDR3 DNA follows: TGTGCCAGCAGTCCTCCTGATGGGGCGAACACCGGGGAGCTGTTTTTT. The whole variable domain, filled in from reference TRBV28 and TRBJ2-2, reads DVKVTQSSRYLVKRTGEKVFLECVQDMDHENMFWYRQDPGLGLRLIYFSYDVKMKEKGDIPEGYSVSREKKERFSLILESASTNQTSMYLCASSPPDGANTGELFFGEGSRLTVL.

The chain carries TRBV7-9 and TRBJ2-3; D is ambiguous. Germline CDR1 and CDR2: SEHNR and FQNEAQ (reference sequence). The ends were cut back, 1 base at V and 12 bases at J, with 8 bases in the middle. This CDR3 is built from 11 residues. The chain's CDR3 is CASSLVGYQYF. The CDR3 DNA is TGTGCCAGCAGCTTAGTAGGGTATCAGTATTTT.